The rows below give T cell receptor beta chains drawn from one sample of a study of cytomegalovirus exposure and HLA in healthy donors. Measured with immunoSEQ multiplex PCR; TCRdb has only the in-frame clones, and not every one. The sample holds some 120,000 clones; roughly 75% are singletons and the top ten take approximately 1.3%. The sample consisted of PBMCs. These receptors were obtained from a female donor in good health and CMV-seronegative. Both conserved end residues are part of each CDR3. Fields, in order: V gene, J gene, clone size, D gene, CDR3 protein, CDR3 DNA. The D gene is left open where the match is weak. Size is omitted from some rows. Given values are once, few, many or a class for expanded clones.

v_call: TRBV19
j_call: TRBJ2-3
clone_size: .
d_call: .
cdr3_aa: CASSATKSTDTQYF
cdr3_nt: TGTGCCAGCTCGGCGACTAAAAGCACAGATACGCAGTATTTT

v_call: TRBV5-1
j_call: TRBJ2-3
clone_size: .
d_call: TRBD1
cdr3_aa: CASLSTGGEDTQYF
cdr3_nt: TGCGCCAGTCTTTCCACAGGGGGCGAAGATACGCAGTATTTT

v_call: TRBV14
j_call: TRBJ1-3
clone_size: .
d_call: .
cdr3_aa: CASSPRWGPGNTIYF
cdr3_nt: TGTGCCAGCAGCCCTAGATGGGGGCCCGGAAACACCATATATTTT

v_call: TRBV28
j_call: TRBJ1-5
clone_size: once
d_call: TRBD1
cdr3_aa: CASSSPGGHSNQPQHF
cdr3_nt: TGTGCCAGCAGTTCGCCAGGGGGCCATAGCAATCAGCCCCAGCATTTT

v_call: TRBV27
j_call: TRBJ2-1
clone_size: .
d_call: .
cdr3_aa: CASSPDGFNEQFF
cdr3_nt: TGTGCCAGCAGCCCTGACGGGTTCAATGAGCAGTTCTTC

v_call: TRBV30
j_call: TRBJ2-2
clone_size: .
d_call: TRBD1
cdr3_aa: CAWRQGAAVGELFF
cdr3_nt: TGTGCCTGGCGGCAGGGGGCCGCGGTCGGGGAGCTGTTTTTT

v_call: TRBV7-6
j_call: TRBJ2-2
clone_size: .
d_call: TRBD1
cdr3_aa: CASSLVATGAAGELFF
cdr3_nt: TGTGCCAGCAGCTTAGTGGCGACAGGGGCGGCCGGGGAGCTGTTTTTT

v_call: TRBV19
j_call: TRBJ2-7
clone_size: .
d_call: TRBD1
cdr3_aa: CASSASDRGGDEQYF
cdr3_nt: TGTGCCAGTAGTGCCTCGGACAGGGGAGGAGACGAGCAGTACTTC

v_call: TRBV4-1
j_call: TRBJ2-2
clone_size: .
d_call: TRBD2
cdr3_aa: CASSQEGGSGGAGELFF
cdr3_nt: TGCGCCAGCAGCCAAGAAGGTGGTAGCGGGGGGGCCGGGGAGCTGTTTTTT

v_call: TRBV4-1
j_call: TRBJ2-5
clone_size: .
d_call: .
cdr3_aa: CASSPGTQETQYF
cdr3_nt: TGCGCCAGCAGCCCCGGGACTCAAGAGACCCAGTACTTC

v_call: TRBV7-8
j_call: TRBJ2-6
clone_size: .
d_call: TRBD1
cdr3_aa: CARGTGTGRLRAGANVLTF
cdr3_nt: TGTGCCAGGGGGACCGGGACAGGGCGTCTACGGGCTGGGGCCAACGTCCTGACTTTC

v_call: TRBV15
j_call: TRBJ2-7
clone_size: many
d_call: TRBD1
cdr3_aa: CATSRARGQGDEQYF
cdr3_nt: TGTGCCACCAGCAGAGCCAGGGGACAGGGGGACGAGCAGTACTTC

v_call: TRBV2
j_call: TRBJ2-7
clone_size: .
d_call: .
cdr3_aa: CASASYEQYF
cdr3_nt: TGTGCCAGCGCTAGCTACGAGCAGTACTTC

v_call: TRBV5-1
j_call: TRBJ2-7
clone_size: .
d_call: .
cdr3_aa: CASSLTFRTQHSYEQYF
cdr3_nt: TGCGCCAGCAGCTTGACGTTTAGGACTCAACACTCCTACGAGCAGTACTTC

v_call: TRBV11-2
j_call: TRBJ2-3
clone_size: .
d_call: TRBD2
cdr3_aa: CASRPAGGLTDTQYF
cdr3_nt: TGTGCCAGCAGGCCGGCGGGGGGACTCACAGATACGCAGTATTTT

v_call: TRBV2
j_call: TRBJ1-1
clone_size: .
d_call: TRBD1
cdr3_aa: CASRRDRGLTEAFF
cdr3_nt: TGTGCCAGCAGGAGGGACAGGGGGCTCACTGAAGCTTTCTTT

v_call: TRBV11-2
j_call: TRBJ1-2
clone_size: .
d_call: TRBD1
cdr3_aa: CASSLDFRTGANYGYTF
cdr3_nt: TGTGCCAGCAGCTTAGATTTCCGGACAGGGGCCAACTATGGCTACACCTTC

v_call: TRBV6-1
j_call: TRBJ1-6
clone_size: .
d_call: TRBD1
cdr3_aa: CASRESGGNNSPLHF
cdr3_nt: TGTGCCAGCAGGGAATCAGGGGGCAACAATTCACCCCTCCACTTT

v_call: TRBV19
j_call: TRBJ2-3
clone_size: .
d_call: .
cdr3_aa: CASSINPQVTDTQYF
cdr3_nt: TGTGCCAGTAGTATTAACCCCCAGGTCACAGATACGCAGTATTTT

v_call: TRBV30
j_call: TRBJ2-7
clone_size: .
d_call: .
cdr3_aa: CAWGRLGGAYEQYF
cdr3_nt: TGTGCCTGGGGTCGCCTGGGGGGAGCCTACGAGCAGTACTTC

v_call: TRBV11-2
j_call: TRBJ2-3
clone_size: once
d_call: .
cdr3_aa: CASRGGWGGTDTQYF
cdr3_nt: TGTGCCAGCAGGGGGGGTTGGGGGGGCACAGATACGCAGTATTTT

v_call: TRBV2
j_call: TRBJ2-4
clone_size: .
d_call: TRBD2
cdr3_aa: CASSGDGGVNIQYF
cdr3_nt: TGTGCCAGCAGTGGGGACGGGGGGGTAAACATTCAGTACTTC

v_call: TRBV6-5
j_call: TRBJ1-1
clone_size: few
d_call: TRBD1
cdr3_aa: CASSYHTDRVREAFF
cdr3_nt: TGTGCCAGCAGTTACCACACGGACAGGGTGCGTGAAGCTTTCTTT

v_call: TRBV5-1
j_call: TRBJ2-5
clone_size: .
d_call: TRBD2
cdr3_aa: CASSSLGGEETQYF
cdr3_nt: TGCGCCAGCAGCTCTCTCGGGGGGGAAGAGACCCAGTACTTC

v_call: TRBV9
j_call: TRBJ2-3
clone_size: .
d_call: TRBD2
cdr3_aa: CASTGTSRADTQYF
cdr3_nt: TGTGCCAGCACCGGGACTAGCCGGGCAGATACGCAGTATTTT

v_call: TRBV9
j_call: TRBJ2-7
clone_size: .
d_call: TRBD2
cdr3_aa: CASSVGEAGAYEQYF
cdr3_nt: TGTGCCAGCAGCGTAGGGGAAGCGGGGGCGTACGAGCAGTACTTC

v_call: TRBV29-1
j_call: TRBJ2-2
clone_size: .
d_call: TRBD1
cdr3_aa: CSVVGQGATGELFF
cdr3_nt: TGCAGCGTTGTAGGGCAGGGGGCGACCGGGGAGCTGTTTTTT

v_call: TRBV9
j_call: TRBJ1-5
clone_size: .
d_call: .
cdr3_aa: CASSKSYGGGNQPQHF
cdr3_nt: TGTGCCAGCAGCAAGTCATACGGGGGTGGCAATCAGCCCCAGCATTTT

v_call: TRBV6-1
j_call: TRBJ1-2
clone_size: once
d_call: .
cdr3_aa: CASSFRGNYGYTF
cdr3_nt: TGTGCCAGCAGTTTCAGGGGAAACTATGGCTACACCTTC

v_call: TRBV7-3
j_call: TRBJ2-3
clone_size: .
d_call: TRBD2
cdr3_aa: CASSLAGGTDTQYF
cdr3_nt: TGTGCCAGCAGCCTAGCGGGGGGCACAGATACGCAGTATTTT

v_call: TRBV18
j_call: TRBJ2-1
clone_size: .
d_call: TRBD2
cdr3_aa: CASSSLRGEGERNEQFF
cdr3_nt: TGTGCCAGCTCATCCCTCCGAGGGGAGGGAGAAAGGAATGAGCAGTTCTTC

v_call: TRBV28
j_call: TRBJ2-3
clone_size: .
d_call: TRBD1
cdr3_aa: CATNFPGQSTDTQYF
cdr3_nt: TGTGCCACCAATTTCCCGGGACAGAGCACAGATACGCAGTATTTT

v_call: TRBV13
j_call: TRBJ2-1
clone_size: .
d_call: TRBD1
cdr3_aa: CASSFGRGRGNEQFF
cdr3_nt: TGTGCCAGCAGCTTCGGCAGGGGGCGAGGCAATGAGCAGTTCTTC

v_call: TRBV7-3
j_call: TRBJ2-7
clone_size: .
d_call: TRBD2
cdr3_aa: CASSPGRASREQYF
cdr3_nt: TGTGCCAGCAGCCCCGGGAGGGCCTCCCGGGAGCAGTACTTC

v_call: TRBV23-1
j_call: TRBJ2-7
clone_size: .
d_call: TRBD1
cdr3_aa: CASSQTGGHYEQYF
cdr3_nt: TGCGCCAGCAGTCAAACAGGGGGCCACTACGAGCAGTACTTC

v_call: TRBV6-6
j_call: TRBJ2-1
clone_size: .
d_call: TRBD2
cdr3_aa: CASSYSGTSGNEQFF
cdr3_nt: TGTGCCAGCAGTTATTCCGGGACTAGCGGCAATGAGCAGTTCTTC

v_call: TRBV28
j_call: TRBJ2-5
clone_size: .
d_call: .
cdr3_aa: CASSSRAGGRETQYF
cdr3_nt: TGTGCCAGCAGCTCTCGAGCCGGAGGGAGGGAGACCCAGTACTTC

v_call: TRBV7-8
j_call: TRBJ2-7
clone_size: once
d_call: TRBD1
cdr3_aa: CATQRQGLEQYF
cdr3_nt: TGTGCCACCCAAAGACAGGGTCTCGAGCAGTACTTC

v_call: TRBV21-1
j_call: TRBJ2-5
clone_size: .
d_call: .
cdr3_aa: CASSKEAGLAGGRGETQYF
cdr3_nt: TGTGCCAGCAGCAAAGAAGCGGGACTAGCGGGAGGCCGGGGAGAGACCCAGTACTTC

v_call: TRBV14
j_call: TRBJ2-4
clone_size: .
d_call: TRBD1
cdr3_aa: CASSQGDRHIQYF
cdr3_nt: TGTGCCAGCAGCCAAGGGGACAGACATATTCAGTACTTC